This note documents a single T cell receptor beta chain sequence. The entry originates in a study of blood T cell repertoires in COVID-19. Study in general: Collection of acute and convalescent COVID-19 samples took place in the United States, Italy and Spain. Sources were T cells, B-cell-depleted T cells, or PBMCs; the material itself was cDNA or gDNA.

Authors' analysis steps: Estimation of nucleated cell counts relied on the amplification of reference gene primers. The method was immunoSEQ multiplex PCR; TCRdb's version includes in-frame clones alone and lacks a portion of them. D and trimming come from the DNA, and the V and J calls and clone size come from that table. The sample lists about 100,000 clones; about 78% were seen once. This CDR3 comprises 12 residues. CDR1 is MNHEY and CDR2 is SVGAGI in the germline V gene. V was cut by 9 bases and J by 3 bases, with 11 bases left in between. The receptor was derived from a man aged 50-59 years who had recovered from COVID-19. Sequencing input: peripheral blood. The J gene is TRBJ1-2, the V gene TRBV6-5, with D possibly TRBD1 on 5 matching bases. CDR3 amino acids: CASGGAYYGYTF. In nucleotides, the CDR3 is TGTGCCAGTGGAGGGGCGTACTATGGCTACACCTTC.